These T cell receptor beta chains were read from a single sample in a study of T cell responses to AZD1222 COVID-19 vaccine. Clones were sequenced by immunoSEQ multiplex PCR, and TCRdb holds only the in-frame ones, with some missing. This table has more than 70,000 clones, 90% appearing once. The sequencing used peripheral blood, collected on day 0 of AZD1222 vaccination. The receptor set was obtained from an adult in good health. CDR3s include the opening cysteine and the closing phenylalanine or tryptophan. The order of the fields is CDR3 protein, CDR3 DNA, V gene, D gene, clone size, J gene. D genes are given only for firm matches. The size field is filled for only some rows; it gives once, few, many or a size class.

CDR3 protein: CASSEVLPDTQYF
CDR3 DNA: TGTGCCAGTAGTGAGGTCCTGCCAGATACGCAGTATTTT
V gene: TRBV19
D gene: NA
clone size: NA
J gene: TRBJ2-3

CDR3 protein: CAWRTVQETQYF
CDR3 DNA: TGTGCCTGGCGGACAGTTCAAGAGACCCAGTACTTC
V gene: TRBV30
D gene: NA
clone size: NA
J gene: TRBJ2-5

CDR3 protein: CASIEGLAGETQYF
CDR3 DNA: TGTGCCAGCATAGAGGGACTAGCGGGAGAGACCCAGTACTTC
V gene: TRBV2
D gene: TRBD2
clone size: once
J gene: TRBJ2-5

CDR3 protein: CASSLEQSYGYTF
CDR3 DNA: TGTGCCAGCAGCTTAGAACAGAGCTATGGCTACACCTTC
V gene: TRBV7-9
D gene: NA
clone size: NA
J gene: TRBJ1-2

CDR3 protein: CASSTPGGNTEAFF
CDR3 DNA: TGTGCCAGCAGCACACCCGGGGGAAACACTGAAGCTTTCTTT
V gene: TRBV7-9
D gene: NA
clone size: NA
J gene: TRBJ1-1

CDR3 protein: CASRKQTTDTQYF
CDR3 DNA: TGTGCCAGCAGAAAACAGACCACAGATACGCAGTATTTT
V gene: TRBV6-5
D gene: NA
clone size: NA
J gene: TRBJ2-3

CDR3 protein: CASSAGAGASSEQFF
CDR3 DNA: TGCGCCAGCAGCGCAGGGGCTGGGGCCTCAAGCGAGCAGTTCTTC
V gene: TRBV5-1
D gene: NA
clone size: NA
J gene: TRBJ2-1

CDR3 protein: CASSEWRNGETQYF
CDR3 DNA: TGTGCCAGCAGTGAGTGGAGGAACGGGGAGACCCAGTACTTC
V gene: TRBV6-1
D gene: NA
clone size: NA
J gene: TRBJ2-5

CDR3 protein: CASSPGGGAFF
CDR3 DNA: TGTGCCAGCAGCCCAGGGGGGGGTGCTTTCTTT
V gene: TRBV3-1/TRBV3-2
D gene: TRBD1
clone size: NA
J gene: TRBJ1-1

CDR3 protein: CAISEFLPKREIADTQYF
CDR3 DNA: TGTGCCATCAGTGAGTTCCTCCCTAAGCGGGAGATCGCAGATACGCAGTATTTT
V gene: TRBV10-3
D gene: TRBD2
clone size: NA
J gene: TRBJ2-3

CDR3 protein: CASSLNHDTQYF
CDR3 DNA: TGTGCCAGCAGCTTGAATCATGATACGCAGTATTTT
V gene: TRBV5-5
D gene: NA
clone size: once
J gene: TRBJ2-3

CDR3 protein: CASSVGEVPPSDTQYF
CDR3 DNA: TGTGCCAGCAGCGTAGGAGAGGTCCCCCCCTCCGATACGCAGTATTTT
V gene: TRBV9
D gene: NA
clone size: NA
J gene: TRBJ2-3

CDR3 protein: CASSEREAADTQYF
CDR3 DNA: TGTGCCAGCAGCGAAAGGGAAGCGGCGGATACGCAGTATTTT
V gene: TRBV9
D gene: NA
clone size: NA
J gene: TRBJ2-3